This T cell receptor beta chain was documented in a study of shared clonotypes between healthy human individuals. Across the whole study: Researchers assigned three CD4 naive, three CD4 memory, two CD8 naive and one CD8 memory plate to each donor.

Produced via immunoSEQ multiplex PCR; TCRdb's table is partial and in-frame only. The sample lists about 2.4 million clones, 93% seen once, with 0.35% to 0.45% in the top ten. Trimming left V 2 bases short and J 6 bases short, with 4 bases between. The CDR3 runs to 12 residues. Germline V gene data show CDR1 as KGHSH and CDR2 as LQKENI. Investigators divided CD4+ cells into CD45RA+ naive and CD45RA-negative memory subsets. As for this clone: The sample holds other DNA sequences that translate to the same CDR3.

The sequenced sample consisted of naive CD4+ T cells from PBMCs. Regarding subset: CD45RA+ positively selected. The chain carries TRBV18 and TRBJ2-2, with D unclear. The sequence was obtained from a man aged 18 to 30 in good health. Some clones in this sample may be carry-over from other donors' samples. The CDR3 DNA is TGTGCCAGCTCACCAATACCCGGGGAGCTGTTTTTT. Its translation: CASSPIPGELFF.